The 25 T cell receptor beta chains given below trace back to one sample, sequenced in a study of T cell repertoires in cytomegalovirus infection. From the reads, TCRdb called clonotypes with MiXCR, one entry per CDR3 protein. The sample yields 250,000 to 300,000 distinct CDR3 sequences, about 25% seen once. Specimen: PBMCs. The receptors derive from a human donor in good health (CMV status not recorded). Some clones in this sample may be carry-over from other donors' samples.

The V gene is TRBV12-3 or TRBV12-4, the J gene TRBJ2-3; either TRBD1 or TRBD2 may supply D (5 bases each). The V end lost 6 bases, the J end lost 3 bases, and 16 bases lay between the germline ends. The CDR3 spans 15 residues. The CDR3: CASRPGSGKTDTQYF. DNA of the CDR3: TGTGCCAGCAGGCCAGGGTCGGGAAAAACAGATACGCAGTATTTT.

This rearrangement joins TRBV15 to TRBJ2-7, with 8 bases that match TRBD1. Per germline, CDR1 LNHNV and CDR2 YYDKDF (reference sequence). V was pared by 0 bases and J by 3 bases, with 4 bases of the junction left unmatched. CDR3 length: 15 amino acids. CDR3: CATSREQGAIYEQYF. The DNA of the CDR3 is TGTGCCACCAGCAGAGAGCAGGGGGCAATCTACGAGCAGTACTTC.

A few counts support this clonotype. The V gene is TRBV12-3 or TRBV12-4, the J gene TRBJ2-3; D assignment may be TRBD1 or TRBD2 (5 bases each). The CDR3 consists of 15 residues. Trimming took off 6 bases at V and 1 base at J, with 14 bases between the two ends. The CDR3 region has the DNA TGTGCCAGCAGCGCGGACAAGAGGGGCACAGATACGCAGTATTTT. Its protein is CASSADKRGTDTQYF.

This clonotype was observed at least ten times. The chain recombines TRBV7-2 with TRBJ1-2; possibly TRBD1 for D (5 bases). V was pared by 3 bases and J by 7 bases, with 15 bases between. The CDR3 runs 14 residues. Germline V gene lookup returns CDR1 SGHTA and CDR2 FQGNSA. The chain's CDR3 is CASSFNPFGGGYTF. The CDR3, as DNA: TGTGCCAGCAGCTTTAATCCCTTTGGGGGTGGCTACACCTTC.

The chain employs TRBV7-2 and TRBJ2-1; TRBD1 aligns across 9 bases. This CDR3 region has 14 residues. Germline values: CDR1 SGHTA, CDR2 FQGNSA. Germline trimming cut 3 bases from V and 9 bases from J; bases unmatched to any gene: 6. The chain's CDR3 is CASSFGTGSPEQFF. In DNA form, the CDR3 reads TGTGCCAGCAGCTTCGGGACAGGGTCCCCTGAGCAGTTCTTC.

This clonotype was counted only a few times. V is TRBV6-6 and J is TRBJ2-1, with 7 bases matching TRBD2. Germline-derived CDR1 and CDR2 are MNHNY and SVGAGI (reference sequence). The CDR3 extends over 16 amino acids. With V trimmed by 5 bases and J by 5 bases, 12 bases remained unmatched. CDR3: CASSARLARSDNEQFF. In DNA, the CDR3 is TGTGCCAGCAGTGCCCGACTAGCCCGAAGCGACAATGAGCAGTTCTTC.

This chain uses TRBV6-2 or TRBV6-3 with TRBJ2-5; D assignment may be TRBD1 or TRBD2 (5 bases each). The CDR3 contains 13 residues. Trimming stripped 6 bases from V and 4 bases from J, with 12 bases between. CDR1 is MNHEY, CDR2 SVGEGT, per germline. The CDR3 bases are TGTGCCAGCAGGTTTACGGGGACAGAGACCCAGTACTTC. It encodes CASRFTGTETQYF.

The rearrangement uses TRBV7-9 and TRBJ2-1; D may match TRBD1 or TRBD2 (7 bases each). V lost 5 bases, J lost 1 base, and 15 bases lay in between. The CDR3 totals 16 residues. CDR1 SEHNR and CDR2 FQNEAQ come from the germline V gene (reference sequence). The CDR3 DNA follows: TGTGCCAGCAGCCTCAGCAGGGGGGGATCCTACAATGAGCAGTTCTTC. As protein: CASSLSRGGSYNEQFF.

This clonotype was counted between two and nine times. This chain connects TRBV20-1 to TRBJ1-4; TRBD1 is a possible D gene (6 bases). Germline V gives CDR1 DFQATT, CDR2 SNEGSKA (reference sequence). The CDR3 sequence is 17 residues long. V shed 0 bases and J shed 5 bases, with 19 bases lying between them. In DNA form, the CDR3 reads TGCAGTGCTAGAGATACCATAGGGGGACGGCGAAATGAAAAACTGTTTTTT. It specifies CSARDTIGGRRNEKLFF.

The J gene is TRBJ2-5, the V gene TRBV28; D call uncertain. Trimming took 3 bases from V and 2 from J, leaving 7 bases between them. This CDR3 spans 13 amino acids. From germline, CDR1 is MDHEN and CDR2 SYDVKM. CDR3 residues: CASSFDWQETQYF. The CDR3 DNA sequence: TGTGCCAGCAGTTTTGACTGGCAAGAGACCCAGTACTTC.

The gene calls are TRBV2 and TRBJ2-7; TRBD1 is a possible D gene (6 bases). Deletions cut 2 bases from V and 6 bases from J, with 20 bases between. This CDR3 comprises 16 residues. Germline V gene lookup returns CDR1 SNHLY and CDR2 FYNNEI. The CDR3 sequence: CASSEQNPRQAVEQYF. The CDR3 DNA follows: TGTGCCAGCAGTGAACAGAACCCCAGACAGGCTGTCGAGCAGTACTTC.

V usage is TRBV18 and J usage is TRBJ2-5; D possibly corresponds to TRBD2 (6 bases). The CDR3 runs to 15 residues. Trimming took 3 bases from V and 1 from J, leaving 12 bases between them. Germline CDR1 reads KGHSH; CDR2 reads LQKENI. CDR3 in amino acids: CASSPGGGRQETQYF. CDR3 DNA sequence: TGTGCCAGCTCACCGGGAGGAGGACGCCAAGAGACCCAGTACTTC.

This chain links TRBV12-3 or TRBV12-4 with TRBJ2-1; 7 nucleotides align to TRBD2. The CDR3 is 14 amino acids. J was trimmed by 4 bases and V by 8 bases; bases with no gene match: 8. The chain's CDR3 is CASGGERNYNEQFF. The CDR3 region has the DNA TGTGCCAGCGGGGGGGAGCGGAATTACAATGAGCAGTTCTTC.

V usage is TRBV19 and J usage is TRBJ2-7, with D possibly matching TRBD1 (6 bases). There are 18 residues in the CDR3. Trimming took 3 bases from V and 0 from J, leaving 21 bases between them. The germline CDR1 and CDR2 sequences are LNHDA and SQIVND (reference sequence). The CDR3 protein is CASSIHRVSGISSYEQYF. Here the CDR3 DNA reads TGTGCCAGTAGTATCCACAGGGTAAGCGGAATCAGCTCCTACGAGCAGTACTTC. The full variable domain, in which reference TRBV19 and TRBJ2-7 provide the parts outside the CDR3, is DGGITQSPKYLFRKEGQNVTLSCEQNLNHDAMYWYRQDPGQGLRLIYYSQIVNDFQKGDIAEGYSVSREKKESFPLTVTSAQKNPTAFYLCASSIHRVSGISSYEQYFGPGTRLTVT.

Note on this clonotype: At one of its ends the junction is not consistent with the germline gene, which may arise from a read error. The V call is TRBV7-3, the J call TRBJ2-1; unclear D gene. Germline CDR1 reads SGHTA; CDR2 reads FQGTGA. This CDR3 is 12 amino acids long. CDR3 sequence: CPSSLEYNEQFF. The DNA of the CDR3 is TGTCCCAGCAGCCTGGAGTACAATGAGCAGTTCTTC.

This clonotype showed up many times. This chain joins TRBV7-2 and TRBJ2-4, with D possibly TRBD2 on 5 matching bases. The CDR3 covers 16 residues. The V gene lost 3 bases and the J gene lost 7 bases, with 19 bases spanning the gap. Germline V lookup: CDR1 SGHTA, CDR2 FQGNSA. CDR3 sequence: CASSLLGLGKDNIQYF. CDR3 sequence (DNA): TGTGCCAGCAGCTTGCTCGGACTTGGGAAGGACAACATTCAGTACTTC.

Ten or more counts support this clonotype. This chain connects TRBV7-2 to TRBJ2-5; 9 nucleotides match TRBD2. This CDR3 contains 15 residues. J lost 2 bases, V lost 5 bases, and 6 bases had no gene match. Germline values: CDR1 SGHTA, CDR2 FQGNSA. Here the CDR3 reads CASSQTSGLQETQYF. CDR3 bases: TGTGCCAGCAGCCAAACTAGCGGGTTACAAGAGACCCAGTACTTC. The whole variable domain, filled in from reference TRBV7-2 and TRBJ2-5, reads GAGVSQSPSNKVTEKGKDVELRCDPISGHTALYWYRQSLGQGLEFLIYFQGNSAPDKSGLPSDRFSAERTGGSVSTLTIQRTQQEDSAVYLCASSQTSGLQETQYFGPGTRLLVL.

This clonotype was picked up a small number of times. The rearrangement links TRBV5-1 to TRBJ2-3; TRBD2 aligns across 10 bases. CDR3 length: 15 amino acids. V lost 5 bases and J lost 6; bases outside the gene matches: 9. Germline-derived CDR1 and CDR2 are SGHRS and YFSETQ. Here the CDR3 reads CASSSHGTSDDTQYF. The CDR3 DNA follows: TGCGCCAGCAGTTCGCACGGGACTAGCGACGATACGCAGTATTTT.

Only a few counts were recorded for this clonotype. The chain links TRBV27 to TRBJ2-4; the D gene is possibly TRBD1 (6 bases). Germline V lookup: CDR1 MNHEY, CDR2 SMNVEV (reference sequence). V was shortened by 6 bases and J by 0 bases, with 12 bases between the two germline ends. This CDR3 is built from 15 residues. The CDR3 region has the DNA TGTGCCAGCAGACCCGAGGGGGTAGCCAAAAACATTCAGTACTTC. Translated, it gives CASRPEGVAKNIQYF.

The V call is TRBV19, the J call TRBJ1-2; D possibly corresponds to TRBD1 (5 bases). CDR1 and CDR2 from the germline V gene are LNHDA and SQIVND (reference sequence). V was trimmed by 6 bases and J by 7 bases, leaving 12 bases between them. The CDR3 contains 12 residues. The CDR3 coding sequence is TGTGCCAGTAGCCGGGACGTCACTGGCTACACCTTC. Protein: CASSRDVTGYTF.

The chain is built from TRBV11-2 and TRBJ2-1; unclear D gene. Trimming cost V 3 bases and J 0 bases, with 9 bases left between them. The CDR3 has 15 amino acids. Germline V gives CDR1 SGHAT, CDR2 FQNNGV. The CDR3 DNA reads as TGTGCCAGCAGCTTCGCAGGCATCTCCTACAATGAGCAGTTCTTC. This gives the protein CASSFAGISYNEQFF.

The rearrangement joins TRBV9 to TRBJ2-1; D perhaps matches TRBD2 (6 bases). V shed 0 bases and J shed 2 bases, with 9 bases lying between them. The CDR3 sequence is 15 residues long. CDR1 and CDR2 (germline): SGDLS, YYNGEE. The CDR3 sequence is CASSVVSGPYNEQFF. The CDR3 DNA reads TGTGCCAGCAGCGTAGTTAGCGGCCCCTACAATGAGCAGTTCTTC. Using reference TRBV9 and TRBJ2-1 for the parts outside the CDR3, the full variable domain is DSGVTQTPKHLITATGQRVTLRCSPRSGDLSVYWYQQSLDQGLQFLIQYYNGEERAKGNILERFSAQQFPDLHSELNLSSLELGDSALYFCASSVVSGPYNEQFFGPGTRLTVL.

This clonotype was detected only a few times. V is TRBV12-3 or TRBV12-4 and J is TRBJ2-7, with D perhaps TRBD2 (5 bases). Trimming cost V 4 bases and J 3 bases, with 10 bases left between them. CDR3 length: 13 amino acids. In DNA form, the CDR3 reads TGTGCCAGCAGTTCCCGGGGTGACTACGAGCAGTACTTC. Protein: CASSSRGDYEQYF.

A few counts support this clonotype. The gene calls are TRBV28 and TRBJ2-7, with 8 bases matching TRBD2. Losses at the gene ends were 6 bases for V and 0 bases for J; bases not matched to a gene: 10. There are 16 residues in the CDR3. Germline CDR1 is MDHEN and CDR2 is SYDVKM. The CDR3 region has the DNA TGTGCCAGCAGACCCCAGGCCCTAGCGGGCTCCTACGAGCAGTACTTC. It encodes CASRPQALAGSYEQYF.

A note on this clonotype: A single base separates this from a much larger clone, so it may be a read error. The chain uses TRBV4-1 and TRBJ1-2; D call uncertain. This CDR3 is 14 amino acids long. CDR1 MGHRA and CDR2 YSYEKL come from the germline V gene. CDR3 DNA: TGCGCCAACAGCCAAGATTTCAGCAACTATGGCTACACCTTC. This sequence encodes CANSQDFSNYGYTF.